Described below is a single T cell receptor (beta chain) sequence and its context. The data originate from a study of blood T cell repertoires in COVID-19. At the level of the study: Samples representing acute and convalescent COVID-19 were sourced from the United States, Italy and Spain. Nucleic acid was either cDNA or gDNA, and it came from T cells, B-cell-depleted T cells, or PBMCs.

A Seattle source enrolled patients during active infection and followed them longitudinally. Original processing notes: Amplification from reference gene primers served as the basis for estimated nucleated cell counts. Generated by immunoSEQ multiplex PCR, the TCRdb table keeps only in-frame clones and is missing some. Clone size and the V and J calls come from that table; the DNA yielded D and trimming. The data hold about 88,000 clones, with roughly 91% observed a single time. CDR3 size: 12 residues. V was clipped by 6 bases and J by 6 bases; unmatched bases: 2. From germline, CDR1 is SQVTM and CDR2 ANQGSEA.

The TCR comes from a man aged 18-30 years with COVID-19, enrolled during active disease. The V call is TRBV29-1, the J call TRBJ1-2, with TRBD1 matching over 12 bases. The sample comprised peripheral blood. The CDR3 DNA is TGCAGCGTCGGGACAGGGGGCCATGGCTACACCTTC. Translating it yields CSVGTGGHGYTF.